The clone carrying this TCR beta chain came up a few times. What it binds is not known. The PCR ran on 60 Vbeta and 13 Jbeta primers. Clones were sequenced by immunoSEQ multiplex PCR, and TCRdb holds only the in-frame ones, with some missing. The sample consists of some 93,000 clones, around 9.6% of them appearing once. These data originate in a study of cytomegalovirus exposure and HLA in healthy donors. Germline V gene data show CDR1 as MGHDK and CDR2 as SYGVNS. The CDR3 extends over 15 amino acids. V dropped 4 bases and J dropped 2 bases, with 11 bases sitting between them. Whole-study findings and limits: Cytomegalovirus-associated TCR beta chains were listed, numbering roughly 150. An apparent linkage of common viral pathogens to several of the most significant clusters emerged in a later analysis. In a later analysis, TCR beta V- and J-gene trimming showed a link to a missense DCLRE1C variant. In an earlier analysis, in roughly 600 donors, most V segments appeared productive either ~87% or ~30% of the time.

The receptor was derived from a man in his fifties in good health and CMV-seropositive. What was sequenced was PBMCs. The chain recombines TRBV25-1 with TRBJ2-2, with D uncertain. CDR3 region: CASSGVKRNTGELFF. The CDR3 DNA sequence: TGTGCCAGCAGTGGAGTTAAGAGAAACACCGGGGAGCTGTTTTTT.